A selection of T cell receptor beta chains follows, all from one sample in a study of T cell responses to AZD1222 COVID-19 vaccine. Data came from immunoSEQ multiplex PCR; TCRdb stores just in-frame clones and leaves some out. The data contain approximately 130,000 clones, about 94% of them singletons. Sequenced material: peripheral blood, taken on day 0 of AZD1222 vaccination. All receptors come from an adult in good health. Both conserved end residues are part of each CDR3. D genes are given only for firm matches. A row's size may be missing; if present it is once, few, many or a size class.

clone_size j_call v_call cdr3_length d_call cdr3_nt cdr3_aa
once TRBJ2-5 TRBV6-5 14 - TGTGCCAGCAGTCCGGGCTGGGGGCGGGAGACCCAGTACTTC CASSPGWGRETQYF
- TRBJ2-5 TRBV27 15 - TGTGCCAGCAGTTTCTCCTACAGGGTAGGAGAGACCCAGTACTTC CASSFSYRVGETQYF
few TRBJ1-2 TRBV9 14 - TGTGCCAGCAGCGTAGAACAGGGACACTATGGCTACACCTTC CASSVEQGHYGYTF
- TRBJ2-7 TRBV18 17 - TGTGCCAGCTCACCCGCCCGTATCCAATCTGAGGGCTACGAGCAGTACTTC CASSPARIQSEGYEQYF
- TRBJ1-1 TRBV6-5 13 - TGTGCCAGCAGTTCAACAGTGAACACTGAAGCTTTCTTT CASSSTVNTEAFF
- TRBJ1-5 TRBV6-5 13 - TGTGCCAGCAGGGAGGGGGGATATCAGCCCCAGCATTTT CASREGGYQPQHF
- TRBJ1-3 TRBV19 13 - TGTGCCATCTCACAGGAGGACGGAAACACCATATATTTT CAISQEDGNTIYF
- TRBJ1-2 TRBV3-1/TRBV3-2 15 - TGTGCCAGCAGCCAAGATTACGGGACAAGTTATGGCTACACCTTC CASSQDYGTSYGYTF
- TRBJ1-3 TRBV6-6 15 - TGTGCCAGCAGTTACGGTGGTGAGACTGGAAACACCATATATTTT CASSYGGETGNTIYF
- TRBJ2-5 TRBV2 15 - TGTGCCAGCAGTGAGGGGGTACAGGGTGTGGGGACCCAGTACTTC CASSEGVQGVGTQYF
- TRBJ1-2 TRBV18 14 - TGTGCCAGCTCACCTGATCGCCAGCAATATGGCTACACCTTC CASSPDRQQYGYTF
once TRBJ1-1 TRBV5-6 13 - TGTGCCAGCAGCCGGGTAGCGAAGCATGAAGCTTTCTTT CASSRVAKHEAFF
- TRBJ1-1 TRBV6-6 12 - TGTGCCAGCAGTTCTCCAGACAGCGAAGCTTTCTTT CASSSPDSEAFF
once TRBJ1-1 TRBV18 15 TRBD1 TGTGCCAGCTCACGAGGGGACAGGGGGCCGACTGAAGCTTTCTTT CASSRGDRGPTEAFF
- TRBJ1-2 TRBV11-2 14 - TGTGCCATCGGACTCAGGGAAAGTTCTTATGGCTACACCTTC CAIGLRESSYGYTF
- TRBJ1-5 TRBV2 13 - TGTGCCAGCAGTATGCAGGGCAATCAGCCCCAGCATTTT CASSMQGNQPQHF
- TRBJ1-4 TRBV5-1 14 TRBD1 TGCGCCAGCAGCCTACAGGGGACTAATGAAAAACTGTTTTTT CASSLQGTNEKLFF
- TRBJ2-3 TRBV27 15 - TGTGCCAGCAGTTTAACTGAGGACAGATTTGGTACGCAGTATTTT CASSLTEDRFGTQYF
- TRBJ2-1 TRBV5-1 15 - TGCGCCAGCAGCCCTCAGGGGGGGCAAAACAATGAGCAGTTCTTC CASSPQGGQNNEQFF
- TRBJ1-1 TRBV6-5 13 - TGTGCCAGCCTCCCCAGGCACAACACTGAAGCTTTCTTT CASLPRHNTEAFF
- TRBJ1-1 TRBV30 12 - TGTGCCTCTGGACAGACGAACACTGAAGCTTTCTTT CASGQTNTEAFF
- TRBJ1-1 TRBV5-1 13 - TGCGCCAGCAGCTTGACCGGACGAACTGAAGCTTTCTTT CASSLTGRTEAFF
once TRBJ1-2 TRBV2 13 - TGTGCCAGCAGTGACGGTCCCCTGAGGGGCTACACCTTC CASSDGPLRGYTF
few TRBJ1-6 TRBV7-6 15 TRBD1 TGTGCCAGCAGCTCGACGACAGGGGATAATTCACCCCTCCACTTT CASSSTTGDNSPLHF
- TRBJ2-1 TRBV18 12 TRBD2 TGTGCCAGCTCTTTACTAGCGTTCGAGCAGTTCTTC CASSLLAFEQFF
- TRBJ2-7 TRBV18 18 TRBD1 TGTGCCAGCTCCCTATATACCCGACGAGGACAGGGGTCCTACGAGCAGTACTTC CASSLYTRRGQGSYEQYF
- TRBJ2-7 TRBV7-6 14 TRBD2 TGTGCCAGCAGCTTAGACAGCGGGACCTACGAGCAGTACTTC CASSLDSGTYEQYF
- TRBJ1-1 TRBV7-9 13 - TGTGCCAGCAGCTTAGATAGGCGAATTGAAGCTTTCTTT CASSLDRRIEAFF
- TRBJ1-3 TRBV20-1 18 TRBD1 TGCAGTGCTAGTTCCCATCTAGGACAGGGAAGAACTGGAAACACCATATATTTT CSASSHLGQGRTGNTIYF
- TRBJ1-1 TRBV2 13 - TGTGCCAGTCGTTGGACGCCTAGTACTGAAGCTTTCTTT CASRWTPSTEAFF
- TRBJ2-3 TRBV9 15 - TGTGCCAGCAGCGTAGCTGGGCCTGGGCGGGGTACGCAGTATTTT CASSVAGPGRGTQYF
- TRBJ1-4 TRBV21-1 15 - TGTGCCAGCAGCAAAGAGGGCAGGGGTTACGAGAAACTGTTTTTT CASSKEGRGYEKLFF
- TRBJ2-3 TRBV27 14 TRBD2 TGTGCCAGCAGTCTCGGACTAGCCCCAGATACGCAGTATTTT CASSLGLAPDTQYF
- TRBJ1-2 TRBV27 12 - TGTGCCAGCAGAACAGGCTCCTATGGCTACACCTTC CASRTGSYGYTF
- TRBJ2-2 TRBV6-6 13 - TGTGCCAGCAGTTACACCCAGACCGGGGAGCTGTTTTTT CASSYTQTGELFF
- TRBJ1-2 TRBV3-1/TRBV3-2 12 - TGTGCCAGCAGCCAGAGGACATTTGGCTACACCTTC CASSQRTFGYTF
- TRBJ2-7 TRBV5-4 15 TRBD2 TGTGCCAGCAGCCGTCCAACTAGCGGGGGATACGAGCAGTACTTC CASSRPTSGGYEQYF
- TRBJ2-7 TRBV28 11 - TGTGCCAGCTCCCTTAGGGACGAGCAGTACTTC CASSLRDEQYF
- TRBJ1-1 TRBV18 13 - TGTGCCAGCTCCCCCGGCGGGAACACTGAAGCTTTCTTT CASSPGGNTEAFF
- TRBJ1-1 TRBV7-9 14 - TGTGCCAGCAGCCCAGCCCGCAGGGCCACTGAAGCTTTCTTT CASSPARRATEAFF
- TRBJ1-5 TRBV9 15 - TGTGCCAGCAGCGTAGAAGGAGTTAGCAATCAGCCCCAGCATTTT CASSVEGVSNQPQHF
- TRBJ1-2 TRBV9 13 - TGTGCCAGCAGCGTAGCAGATAACTATGGCTACACCTTC CASSVADNYGYTF
- TRBJ1-5 TRBV5-1 15 TRBD1 TGCGCCAGCAGCTTGGATACAGGGGGAGATCAGCCCCAGCATTTT CASSLDTGGDQPQHF
- TRBJ2-7 TRBV3-1/TRBV3-2 14 - TGTGCCAGCAGCTACTCGGGACGCATCTACGAGCAGTACTTC CASSYSGRIYEQYF
- TRBJ2-1 TRBV13 14 TRBD1 TGTGCCAGCAGTTCAGGGGCAGGGGGCAATGAGCAGTTCTTC CASSSGAGGNEQFF
- TRBJ1-2 TRBV6-1 14 - TGTGCCAGCAGTGAAAATAAGGGGCGAGATGGCTACACCTTC CASSENKGRDGYTF
- TRBJ2-5 TRBV27 16 TRBD2 TGTGCCAGCAGAGCTACTAGCGGGGGTGCGGAAGAGACCCAGTACTTC CASRATSGGAEETQYF
- TRBJ2-5 TRBV3-1/TRBV3-2 16 TRBD2 TGTGCCAGCAGCCAAGCTAGCGGGGGGGCAAGTGGGACCCAGTACTTC CASSQASGGASGTQYF
- TRBJ2-7 TRBV10-3 15 TRBD2 TGTGCCATCAGTGCCCGGACTAGCGGAGACTACGAGCAGTACTTC CAISARTSGDYEQYF
- TRBJ1-1 TRBV7-9 15 - TGTGCCAGCAGCTCAGATGGGGGGCTACGCACTGAAGCTTTCTTT CASSSDGGLRTEAFF
- TRBJ1-2 TRBV6-2/TRBV6-3 12 - TGTGCCAGCAGTTACGGCTACTATGGCTACACCTTC CASSYGYYGYTF
- TRBJ2-2 TRBV4-2 17 TRBD2 TGTGCCAGCAGCCAAGTGCGGGAGGGGTTGAACACCGGGGAGCTGTTTTTT CASSQVREGLNTGELFF
- TRBJ2-7 TRBV9 16 - TGTGCCAGCAGCCGAGAATTACAGGGAACACCCTACGAGCAGTACTTC CASSRELQGTPYEQYF
- TRBJ1-1 TRBV7-2 13 - TGTGCCAGCAGGATAACTTTGAACACTGAAGCTTTCTTT CASRITLNTEAFF
- TRBJ2-2 TRBV6-1 15 - TGTGCCAGCAGTGAAGGTGCCACCAACACCGGGGAGCTGTTTTTT CASSEGATNTGELFF